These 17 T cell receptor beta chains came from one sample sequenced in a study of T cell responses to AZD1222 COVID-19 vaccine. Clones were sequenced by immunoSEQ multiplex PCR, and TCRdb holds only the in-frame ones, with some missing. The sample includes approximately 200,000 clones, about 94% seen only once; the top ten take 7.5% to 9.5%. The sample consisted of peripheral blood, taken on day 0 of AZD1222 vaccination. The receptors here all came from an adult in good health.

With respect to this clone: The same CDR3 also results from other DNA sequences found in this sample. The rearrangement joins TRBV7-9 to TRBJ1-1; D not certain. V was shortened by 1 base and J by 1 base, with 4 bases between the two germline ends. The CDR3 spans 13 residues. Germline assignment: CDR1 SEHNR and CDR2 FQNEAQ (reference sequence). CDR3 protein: CASSLEANTEAFF. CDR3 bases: TGTGCCAGCAGCTTAGAAGCGAACACTGAAGCTTTCTTT.

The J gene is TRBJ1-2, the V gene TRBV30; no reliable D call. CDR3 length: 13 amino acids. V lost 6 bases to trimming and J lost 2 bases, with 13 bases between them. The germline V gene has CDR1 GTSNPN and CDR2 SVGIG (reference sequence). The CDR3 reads CACETRANYGYTF. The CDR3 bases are TGTGCCTGCGAGACAAGGGCGAACTATGGCTACACCTTC.

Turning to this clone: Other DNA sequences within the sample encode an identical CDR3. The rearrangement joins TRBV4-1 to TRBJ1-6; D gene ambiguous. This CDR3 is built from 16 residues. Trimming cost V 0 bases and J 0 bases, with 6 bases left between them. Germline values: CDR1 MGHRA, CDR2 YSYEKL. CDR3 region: CASSQDPSSYNSPLHF. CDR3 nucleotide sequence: TGCGCCAGCAGCCAAGATCCTAGCTCCTATAATTCACCCCTCCACTTT.

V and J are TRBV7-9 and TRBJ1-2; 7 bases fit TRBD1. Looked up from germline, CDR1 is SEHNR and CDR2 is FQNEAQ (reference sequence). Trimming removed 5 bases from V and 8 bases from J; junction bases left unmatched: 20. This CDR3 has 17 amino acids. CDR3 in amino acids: CASSPTITPGGMGGYTF. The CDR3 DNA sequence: TGTGCCAGCAGCCCTACAATTACCCCAGGGGGAATGGGGGGCTACACCTTC.

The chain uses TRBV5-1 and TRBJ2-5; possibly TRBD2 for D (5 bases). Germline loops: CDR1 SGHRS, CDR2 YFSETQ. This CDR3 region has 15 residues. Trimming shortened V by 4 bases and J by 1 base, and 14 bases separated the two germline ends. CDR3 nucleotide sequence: TGCGCCAGCAGCCCTCGGGGAGCGGTCCAAGAGACCCAGTACTTC. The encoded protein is CASSPRGAVQETQYF.

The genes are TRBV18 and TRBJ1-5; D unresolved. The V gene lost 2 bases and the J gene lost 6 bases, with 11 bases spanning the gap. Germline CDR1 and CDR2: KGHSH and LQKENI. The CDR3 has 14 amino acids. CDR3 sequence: CASSPVGLSQPQHF. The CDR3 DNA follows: TGTGCCAGCTCACCAGTGGGGTTAAGTCAGCCCCAGCATTTT.

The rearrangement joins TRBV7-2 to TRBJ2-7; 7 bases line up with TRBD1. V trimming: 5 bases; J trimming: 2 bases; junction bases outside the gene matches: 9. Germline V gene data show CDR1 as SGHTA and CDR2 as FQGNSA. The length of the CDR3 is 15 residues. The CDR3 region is CASSPSPGQTYEQYF. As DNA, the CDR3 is TGTGCCAGCAGCCCCTCTCCGGGACAGACCTACGAGCAGTACTTC.

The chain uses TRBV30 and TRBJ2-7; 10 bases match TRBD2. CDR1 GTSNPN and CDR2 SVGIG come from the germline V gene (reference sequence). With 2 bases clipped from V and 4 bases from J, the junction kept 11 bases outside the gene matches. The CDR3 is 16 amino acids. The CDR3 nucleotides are TGTGCCTGGAGTCCTAGCGGGAGTGGGGGACTTTACGAGCAGTACTTC. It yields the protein CAWSPSGSGGLYEQYF.

CDR3 DNA: TGTGCCAGCTCACCCTGGGATAGCGGGAGACTCACAGATACGCAGTATTTT. It yields the protein CASSPWDSGRLTDTQYF. The chain uses TRBV18 and TRBJ2-3, with 9 bases identical to TRBD2. J was trimmed by 2 bases and V by 3 bases; bases with no gene match: 9. CDR3 length equals 17 residues. The germline CDR1 and CDR2 sequences are KGHSH and LQKENI. Full variable domain (missing parts from reference TRBV18 and TRBJ2-3): NAGVMQNPRHLVRRRGQEARLRCSPMKGHSHVYWYRQLPEEGLKFMVYLQKENIIDESGMPKERFSAEFPKEGPSILRIQQVVRGDSAAYFCASSPWDSGRLTDTQYFGPGTRLTVL.

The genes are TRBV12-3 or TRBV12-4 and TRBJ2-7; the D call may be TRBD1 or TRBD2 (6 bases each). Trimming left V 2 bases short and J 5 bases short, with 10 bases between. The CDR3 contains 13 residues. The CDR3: CASSLSGGHEQYF. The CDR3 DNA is TGTGCCAGCAGTTTATCCGGGGGCCACGAGCAGTACTTC.

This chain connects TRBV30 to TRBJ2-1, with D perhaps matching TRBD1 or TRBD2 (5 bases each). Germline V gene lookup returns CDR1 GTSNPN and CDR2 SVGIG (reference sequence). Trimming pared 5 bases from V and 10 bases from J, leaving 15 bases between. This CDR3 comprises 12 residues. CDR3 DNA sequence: TGTGCCTGGGGGGGTCGAGACTGGGAGCAGTTCTTC. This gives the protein CAWGGRDWEQFF.

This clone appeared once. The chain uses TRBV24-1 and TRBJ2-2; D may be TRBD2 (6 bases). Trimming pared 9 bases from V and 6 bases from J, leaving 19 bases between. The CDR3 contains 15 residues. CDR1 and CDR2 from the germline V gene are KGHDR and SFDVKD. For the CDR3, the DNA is TGTGCCACCGGTCAAAGCGGGCTAGAGTCCGGGGAGCTGTTTTTT. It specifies CATGQSGLESGELFF.

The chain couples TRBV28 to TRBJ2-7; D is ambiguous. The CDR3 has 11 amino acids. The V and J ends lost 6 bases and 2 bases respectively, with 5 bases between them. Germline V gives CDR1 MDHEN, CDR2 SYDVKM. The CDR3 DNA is TGTGCCAGCAGCCGGACCTACGAGCAGTACTTC. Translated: CASSRTYEQYF.

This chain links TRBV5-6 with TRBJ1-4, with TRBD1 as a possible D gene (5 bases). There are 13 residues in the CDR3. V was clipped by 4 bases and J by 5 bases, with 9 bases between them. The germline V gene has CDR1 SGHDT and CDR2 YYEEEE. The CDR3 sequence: CASSIGHNEKLFF. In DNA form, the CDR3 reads TGTGCCAGCAGCATCGGACACAATGAAAAACTGTTTTTT.

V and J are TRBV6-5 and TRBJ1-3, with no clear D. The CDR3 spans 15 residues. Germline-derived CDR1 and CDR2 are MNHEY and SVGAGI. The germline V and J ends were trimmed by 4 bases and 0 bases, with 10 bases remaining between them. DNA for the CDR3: TGTGCCAGCAGTTCCATGGGGAGCTCTGGAAACACCATATATTTT. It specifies CASSSMGSSGNTIYF.

DNA of the CDR3: TGTGCCAGCAGTGGGCATGCAACTAATGAAAAACTGTTTTTT. As protein: CASSGHATNEKLFF. The chain employs TRBV6-4 and TRBJ1-4; no clear D. CDR1 and CDR2 from the germline V gene are MRHNA and SNTAGT. The CDR3 has 14 amino acids. Deletions cut 4 bases from V and 0 bases from J, with 6 bases between.

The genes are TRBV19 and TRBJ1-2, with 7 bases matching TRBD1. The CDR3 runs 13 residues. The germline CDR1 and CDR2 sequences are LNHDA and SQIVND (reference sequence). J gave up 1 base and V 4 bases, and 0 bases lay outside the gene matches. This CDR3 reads CASSTGGNYGYTF. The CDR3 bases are TGTGCCAGTAGTACAGGGGGTAACTATGGCTACACCTTC.